Sequencing of this T cell receptor beta chain was carried out in a study of cytomegalovirus exposure and HLA in healthy donors (dated by TCRdb to 2016 to 2017). About the study as a whole: In an earlier analysis of some 610 of the donors, about 270 Gb of sequence data and 117 million unique TCR beta sequences from about 179 million T cells were reported. An earlier analysis of 587 of the donors used high-throughput TCR beta sequencing to judge whether each TCR beta V gene segment behaved as functional or pseudogenic. Using immunosequencing, the study profiled T cell repertoires from around 670 subjects and related those repertoires to cytomegalovirus serostatus. A later genetic analysis took genome-wide SNP genotypes for about 55% of the 666 donors and used that subset as a discovery cohort. HLA typing included class I and class II loci at four-digit resolution. Across some 400 genotyped donors of the cohort, an average of about 250,000 unique TCR beta nucleotide sequences per donor were sequenced, and around 19% of those sequences were non-productive. A separate validation cohort of 90 to 150 different subjects was used in addition to the approximately 610-subject first cohort. Typing coverage varied by locus: about 620-630 donors for A, B, C, DRB1 and DQB1; approximately 500 for DQA1; 606 for DPA1; 450 to 480 for DPB1. Roughly 310 gigabases of sequencing data and approximately 80 million unique TCR sequences were included in an early release covering about 600 HLA-typed donors. Of the 300 to 400 genotyped donors, over 65% fell in the genetic ancestry cluster associated with self-reported Caucasian donors. Four to six DR-DQ haplotypes were handled as single units for association and clustering, since linkage in the cohort was strong. Donor age, sex, ethnicity and CMV serostatus were compiled alongside the repertoire data. The study was designed to test whether signatures of past pathogen exposure could be identified by cataloging public T cell receptors. Rather than using new phenotypic data, the later analysis identified candidate immune exposures from TCR beta sequences and from how often those sequences occurred across donors. A later analysis re-analyzed previously published TCR beta repertoires from 666 donors and added high-resolution HLA genotyping to study TCR occurrence patterns. To predict cytomegalovirus infection status, the study brought together high-throughput TCR immunosequencing, statistical association of individual TCRs with disease status, and machine learning. Every repertoire in the discovery cohort had been generated on one and the same sequencing platform. Broader findings and caveats from the paper: The authors suggested that the approach could potentially be generalized to other disease states and immunological phenotypes. Compared with equally common non-associated chains, HLA-associated TCR beta chains in a later analysis were more clonally expanded and had lower generation probabilities. While some public TCRs were present in many individuals, most TCR sequences turned up only very rarely across donors. In the study, approximately 150 TCR beta chains were listed as associated with cytomegalovirus. Broadly in line with IMGT annotations, most TCR beta V segments showed up in productive rearrangements about 87% or about 30% of the time in an earlier analysis of a few hundred of the donors. Because some donors lacked HLA typing at each locus, the association tests relied only on the typed subset. In a later genetic analysis, fewer N-insertions in productive TCRs were reported among donors in an Asian-associated ancestry cluster than the approximately 630-donor mean. In vitro tests confirmed that a few of the cytomegalovirus-associated TCR beta chains recognize cytomegalovirus antigens. The 87-base-pair reads could not distinguish some IMGT-functional V segments, including TRBV6-2 and TRBV6-3, so those segments were excluded. A cluster of highly shared sequence variants was judged likely to be a technical artifact of the sequencing pipeline. In a later analysis, TCR association rates were found to vary across HLA loci, with the most associated TCRs seen for DRB1 alleles and the fewest for HLA-C alleles. The cohort was sequenced for TCR beta chains only, and without alpha or paired-chain data the features that could be detected were limited. A further reported finding was that TCR beta sequences accurately predicted the HLA-A and HLA-B alleles for most subjects in the first cohort. CMV serostatus was the only immune exposure information available for the cohort. Correlated functional status among segregating V segments might reflect linkage disequilibrium, but an unknown experimental factor could not be ruled out. In a later analysis, around 17,000 TCR beta sequences were associated with specific HLA alleles at a false discovery rate of 0.05. According to a later analysis, most CMV-associated TCR beta chains appeared to be HLA-restricted, and the HLA associations seemed to be driven largely by CMV exposure. Cytomegalovirus status was reported to be diagnosed by the classifier with high specificity and sensitivity in both the original and validation cohorts. Roughly uniform sequencing depth across donors was assumed in presence/absence analyses, although this assumption may not hold. Because counts were too low, roughly 18 rarely observed V segments, including chromosome 9 orphons, were left out of the earlier analysis of approximately 500 of the donors. Several of the top co-occurrence clusters appeared to be linked to parvovirus B19, influenza, CMV and Epstein-Barr virus, according to a later analysis. Assigning TCR associations to individual alleles was difficult when HLA alleles, especially DR and DQ, strongly co-occurred. An association between a missense DCLRE1C variant and V-gene and J-gene trimming of TCR beta chains was found in a later genetic analysis and replicated in an independent cohort.

In regard to this clone: The antigen it binds to is not known. The input lacks base qualities; no much larger clone sits a single base away.

After removal of 5 bases from V and 5 bases from J, the junction retains 6 bases not matched to a gene. Its CDR3 holds 12 amino acids, cysteine through phenylalanine. The sequence is cut down to CDR3 DNA, 36 bases in frame from base 1. CDR1 and CDR2 were assigned from the germline V gene as SQVTM and ANQGSEA. The cohort consisted of 666 healthy bone marrow donors. At the time of sampling, all cohort members were nominally healthy, though unrecorded immune exposures were likely present. The donor was CMV seropositive and belonged to the group of around 300 seropositive cohort members. Every donor gave a peripheral blood sample, and the peripheral blood mononuclear cells from that sample were used for TCR beta sequencing. The Qiagen DNeasy Blood Extraction Kit was used to extract genomic DNA from the blood cell samples. Library creation used the immunoSEQ multiplex PCR assay. A mixture of 60 forward primers for TCR Vbeta segments and 13 reverse primers for TCR Jbeta segments was used in the multiplex PCR. A multiplex PCR assay on genomic DNA amplified the CDR3 region of rearranged TCR beta genes. The amplified TCR beta libraries were sequenced on the Illumina HiSeq System as 87-base-pair reads. As for how the authors treated the data: A later analysis tallied roughly 80 million unique TCR beta chains across the 700 or so repertoires, and approximately 12 million of those chains were shared by two or more donors. A nearest-neighbor algorithm error-corrected the raw reads and collapsed the reads into unique sequences, merging closely related sequences to remove PCR and sequencing errors. Alignment of CDR3 sequences to IMGT reference sequences was used to assign V, D and J gene segments. Each retained sequence needed at least a six-nucleotide match to both a V gene segment and a J gene segment. Rearrangements were classified as productive when the CDR3 lacked stop codons and remained in frame with V and J, and all other rearrangements were classified as non-productive. CDR3 was defined by IMGT convention, running from the second conserved V-encoded cysteine to the conserved J-encoded phenylalanine. Sequences without an unambiguous match to a single V gene segment were excluded from the earlier analysis of almost 600 of the donors. In an earlier analysis of more than 500 of the donors, a V segment was called functional when productive rearrangements were above 56.7%, and segregating when the standard deviation between donors exceeded 5%. A statistical classification framework was built for diagnosing cytomegalovirus status from the catalog of TCR beta chain sequences. V and J gene assignment, in a later analysis, came from comparing TCR nucleotide sequences with IMGT/GENE-DB human TR gene sequences. A later analysis assigned CDR3 sequences and most-parsimonious VDJ recombination scenarios with the TCRdist pipeline. In a later analysis, each TCR beta chain was defined by its CDR3 amino acid sequence together with its V-gene family, and reads without a unique V-gene family were excluded. To address suspected cross-contamination and a sequencing artifact, a later analysis removed some 620 highly shared, low-generation-probability nucleotide sequences. A later analysis calculated a clonal expansion index for each public chain from normalized within-repertoire ranks of inferred template counts. A later analysis computed generation probabilities with a VDJ recombination model fitted to out-of-frame rearrangements, and checked the results against IGoR. Hypergeometric tests were used in a later analysis to score TCR-TCR, TCR-HLA and TCR-CMV co-occurrence, with a repertoire-size bias correction applied to the TCR pairs. To estimate false discovery rates, a later analysis permuted the HLA or CMV assignments 20 times. In a later analysis, co-occurring TCRs were grouped with DBSCAN, and TCRdist sequence similarity was added when clustering was performed within HLA-allele-positive subsets. For co-occurrence clustering, repertoires with fewer than 30,000 or more than 120,000 public chains were excluded, along with about five repertoires with anomalous nucleotide sharing. TCRdb stores this immuneACCESS table with in-frame sequences only. Part of the clones is absent; in the studies checked, under half of the shortfall reflects unresolved V genes, and no reason is known for the rest. The V and J calls and the clone size are those of that table, but D and trimming were determined from the DNA. The sample table records fewer than 200,000 clones; around 82% of these occur just once. Jointly, the top ten make up about 10% of the sample.

The rearrangement combines TRBV29-1 with TRBJ2-7; a stretch of 7 junction bases matches TRBD1. The source material was PBMCs. This sequence originates from a man aged 45-65 years in good health and CMV-seropositive. The CDR3 region reads CSVWQGENEQYF. In nucleotide form, the sequence is TGCAGCGTTTGGCAGGGGGAGAACGAGCAGTACTTC.